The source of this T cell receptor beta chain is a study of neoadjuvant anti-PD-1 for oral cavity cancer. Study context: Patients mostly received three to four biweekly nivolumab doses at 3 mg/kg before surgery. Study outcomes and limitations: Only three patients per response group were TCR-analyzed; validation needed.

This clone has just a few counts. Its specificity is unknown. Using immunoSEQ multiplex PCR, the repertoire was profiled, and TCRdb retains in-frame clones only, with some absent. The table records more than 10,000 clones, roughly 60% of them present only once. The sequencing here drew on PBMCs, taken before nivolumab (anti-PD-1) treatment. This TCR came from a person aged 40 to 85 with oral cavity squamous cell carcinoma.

The CDR3 DNA follows: TGTGCCAGCAGCCAAGTGCGGGGGGGCAACTATGGCTACACCTTC. Protein: CASSQVRGGNYGYTF. V and J are TRBV5-4 and TRBJ1-2, with D tentatively TRBD1 (6 bases). This CDR3 region has 15 residues. V was shortened by 4 bases and J by 2 bases, with 15 bases between the two germline ends. Looked up from germline, CDR1 is SGHNT and CDR2 is YYREEE (reference sequence).